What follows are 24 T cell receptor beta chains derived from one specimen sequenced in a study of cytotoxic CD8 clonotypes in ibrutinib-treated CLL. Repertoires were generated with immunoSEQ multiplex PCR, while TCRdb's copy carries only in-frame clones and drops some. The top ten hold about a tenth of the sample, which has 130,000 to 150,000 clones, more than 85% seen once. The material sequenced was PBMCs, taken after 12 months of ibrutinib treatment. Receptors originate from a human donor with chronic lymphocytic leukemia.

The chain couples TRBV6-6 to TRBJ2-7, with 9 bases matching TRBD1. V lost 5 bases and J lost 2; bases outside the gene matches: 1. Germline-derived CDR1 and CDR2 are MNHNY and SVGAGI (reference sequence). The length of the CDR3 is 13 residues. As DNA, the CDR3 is TGTGCCAGCAGTCGGACAGGGGCCTACGAGCAGTACTTC. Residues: CASSRTGAYEQYF.

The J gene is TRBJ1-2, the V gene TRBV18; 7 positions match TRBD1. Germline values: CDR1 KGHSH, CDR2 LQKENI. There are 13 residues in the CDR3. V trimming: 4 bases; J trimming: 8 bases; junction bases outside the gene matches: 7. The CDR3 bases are TGTGCCAGCTCACTGGACAGGCATATAGGCTACACCTTC. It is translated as CASSLDRHIGYTF.

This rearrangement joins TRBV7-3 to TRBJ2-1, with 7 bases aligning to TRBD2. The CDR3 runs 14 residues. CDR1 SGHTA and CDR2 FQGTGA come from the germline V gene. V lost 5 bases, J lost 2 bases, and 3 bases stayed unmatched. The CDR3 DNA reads TGTGCCAGCAGCCCCAGCGGGACCTACAATGAGCAGTTCTTC. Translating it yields CASSPSGTYNEQFF.

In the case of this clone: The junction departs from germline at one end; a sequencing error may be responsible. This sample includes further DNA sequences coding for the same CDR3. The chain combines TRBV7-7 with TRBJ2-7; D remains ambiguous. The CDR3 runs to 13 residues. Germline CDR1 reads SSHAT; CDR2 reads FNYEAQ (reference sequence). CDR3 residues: CASSLGPSYEQYF. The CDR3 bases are TGTGCTAGCAGCTTAGGGCCGTCCTACGAGCAGTACTTC.

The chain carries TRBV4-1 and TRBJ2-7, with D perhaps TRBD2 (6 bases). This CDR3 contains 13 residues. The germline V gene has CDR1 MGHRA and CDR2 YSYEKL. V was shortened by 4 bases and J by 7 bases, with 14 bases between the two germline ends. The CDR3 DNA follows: TGCGCCAGCAGCCTGATTGGGGCGGGGGAGCAGTACTTC. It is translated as CASSLIGAGEQYF.

The chain's CDR3 is CASSLSGGVNQPQHF. The CDR3 DNA sequence: TGTGCCAGCAGCTTATCCGGGGGAGTTAATCAGCCCCAGCATTTT. J is TRBJ1-5 and V is TRBV7-9; TRBD1 is a possible D gene (5 bases). The germline CDR1 and CDR2 sequences are SEHNR and FQNEAQ (reference sequence). This CDR3 contains 15 residues. V lost 2 bases and J 4 bases, leaving 12 bases between the germline ends.

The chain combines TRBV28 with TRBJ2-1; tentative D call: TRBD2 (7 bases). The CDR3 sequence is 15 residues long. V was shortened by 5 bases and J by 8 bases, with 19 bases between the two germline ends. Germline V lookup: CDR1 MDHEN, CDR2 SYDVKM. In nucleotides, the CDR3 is TGTGCCAGCAGTCTGGGAAAGAGGGGGAGGGATGAGCAGTTCTTC. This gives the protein CASSLGKRGRDEQFF.

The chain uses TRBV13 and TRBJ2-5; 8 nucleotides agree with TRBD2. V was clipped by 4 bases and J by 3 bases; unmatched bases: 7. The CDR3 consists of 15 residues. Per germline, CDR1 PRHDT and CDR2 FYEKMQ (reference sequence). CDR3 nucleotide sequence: TGTGCCAGCAGCTACCGAACTAGCGGAGAAGAGACCCAGTACTTC. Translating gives CASSYRTSGEETQYF.

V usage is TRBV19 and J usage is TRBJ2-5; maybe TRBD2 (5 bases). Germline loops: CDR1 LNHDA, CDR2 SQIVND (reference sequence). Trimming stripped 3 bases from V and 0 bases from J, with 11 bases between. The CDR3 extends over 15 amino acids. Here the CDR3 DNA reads TGTGCCAGTAGTATCGTAAGCGGCAACCAAGAGACCCAGTACTTC. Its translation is CASSIVSGNQETQYF.

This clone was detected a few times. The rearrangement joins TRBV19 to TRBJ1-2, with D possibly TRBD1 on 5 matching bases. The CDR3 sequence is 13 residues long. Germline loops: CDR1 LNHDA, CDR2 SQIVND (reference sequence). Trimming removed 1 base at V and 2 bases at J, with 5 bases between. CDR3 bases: TGTGCCAGTAGTATAGGGGGGAACTATGGCTACACCTTC. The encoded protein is CASSIGGNYGYTF. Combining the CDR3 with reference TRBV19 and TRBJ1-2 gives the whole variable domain DGGITQSPKYLFRKEGQNVTLSCEQNLNHDAMYWYRQDPGQGLRLIYYSQIVNDFQKGDIAEGYSVSREKKESFPLTVTSAQKNPTAFYLCASSIGGNYGYTFGSGTRLTVV.

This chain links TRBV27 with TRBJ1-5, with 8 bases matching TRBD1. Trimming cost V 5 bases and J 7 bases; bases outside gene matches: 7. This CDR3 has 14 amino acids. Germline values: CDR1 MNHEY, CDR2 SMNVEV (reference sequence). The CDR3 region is CASSLTGGYQPQHF. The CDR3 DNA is TGTGCCAGCAGTCTAACAGGGGGGTACCAGCCCCAGCATTTT.

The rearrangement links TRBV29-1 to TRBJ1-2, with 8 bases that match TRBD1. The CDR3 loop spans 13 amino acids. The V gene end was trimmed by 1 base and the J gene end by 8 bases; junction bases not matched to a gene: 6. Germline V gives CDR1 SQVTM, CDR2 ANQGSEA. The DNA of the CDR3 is TGCAGCGTTGAAGTCACAGGGGGGAAGGGCTACACCTTC. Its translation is CSVEVTGGKGYTF.

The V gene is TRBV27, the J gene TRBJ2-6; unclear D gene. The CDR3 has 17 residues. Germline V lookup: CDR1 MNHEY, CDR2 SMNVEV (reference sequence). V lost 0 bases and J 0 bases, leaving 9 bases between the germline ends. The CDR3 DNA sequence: TGTGCCAGCAGTTTATCGGGCAGCCCCTCTGGGGCCAACGTCCTGACTTTC. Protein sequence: CASSLSGSPSGANVLTF.

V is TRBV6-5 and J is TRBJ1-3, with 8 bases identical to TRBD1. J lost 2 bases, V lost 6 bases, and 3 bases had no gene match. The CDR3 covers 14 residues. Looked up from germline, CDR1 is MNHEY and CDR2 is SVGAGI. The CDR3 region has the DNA TGTGCCAGCAGGCTGACAGGGGCTGGAAACACCATATATTTT. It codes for CASRLTGAGNTIYF.

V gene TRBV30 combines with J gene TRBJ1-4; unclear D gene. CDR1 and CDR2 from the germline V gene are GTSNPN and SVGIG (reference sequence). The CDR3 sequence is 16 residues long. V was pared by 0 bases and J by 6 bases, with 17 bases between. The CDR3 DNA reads TGTGCCTGGAGTGTCTCTCCGTGGGTTACCGATGAAAAACTGTTTTTT. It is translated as CAWSVSPWVTDEKLFF.

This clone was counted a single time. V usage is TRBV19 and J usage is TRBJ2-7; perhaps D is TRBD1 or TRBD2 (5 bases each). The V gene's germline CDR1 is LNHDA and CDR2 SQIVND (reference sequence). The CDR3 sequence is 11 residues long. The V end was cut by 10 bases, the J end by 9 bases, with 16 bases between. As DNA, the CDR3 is TGTGCCACCTCCTTGAGGGACGCGCAGTACTTC. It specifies CATSLRDAQYF.

The CDR3 region is CASSLEIGREEKLFF. CDR3 sequence (DNA): TGTGCCAGCAGCTTAGAGATAGGGAGAGAGGAAAAACTGTTTTTT. The V call is TRBV7-9, the J call TRBJ1-4; no reliable D call. Trimming left V 1 base short and J 8 bases short, with 14 bases between. CDR1 is SEHNR and CDR2 is FQNEAQ in the germline V gene (reference sequence). The CDR3 has 15 residues.

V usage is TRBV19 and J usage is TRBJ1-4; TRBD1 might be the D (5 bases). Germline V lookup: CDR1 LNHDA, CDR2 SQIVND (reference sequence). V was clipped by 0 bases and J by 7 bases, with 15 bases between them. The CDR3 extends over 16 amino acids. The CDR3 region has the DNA TGTGCCAGTAGTATAGATGGGCGGCAGGGTGGTGAAAAACTGTTTTTT. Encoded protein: CASSIDGRQGGEKLFF.

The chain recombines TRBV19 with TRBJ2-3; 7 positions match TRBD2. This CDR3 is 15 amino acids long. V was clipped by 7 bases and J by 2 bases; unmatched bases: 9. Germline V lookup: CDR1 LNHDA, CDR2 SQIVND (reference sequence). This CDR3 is CASMRGSGVTDTQYF. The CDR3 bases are TGTGCCAGTATGCGGGGGAGTGGTGTCACAGATACGCAGTATTTT.

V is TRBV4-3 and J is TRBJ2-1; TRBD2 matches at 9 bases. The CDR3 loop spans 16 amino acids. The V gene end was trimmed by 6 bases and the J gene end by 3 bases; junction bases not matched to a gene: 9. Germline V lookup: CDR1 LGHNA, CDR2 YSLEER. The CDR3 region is CASRIDLAGLYNEQFF. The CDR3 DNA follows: TGCGCCAGCAGGATAGATCTAGCGGGACTCTACAATGAGCAGTTCTTC.

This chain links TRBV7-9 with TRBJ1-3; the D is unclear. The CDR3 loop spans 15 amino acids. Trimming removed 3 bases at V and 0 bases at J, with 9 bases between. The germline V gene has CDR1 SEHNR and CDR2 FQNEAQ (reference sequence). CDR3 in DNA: TGTGCCAGCAGCTTTCCGGAGAGCTCTGGAAACACCATATATTTT. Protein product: CASSFPESSGNTIYF.

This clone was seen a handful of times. In DNA form, the CDR3 reads TGTGCCAGCAGTCCCAATATCGCGGGACTTAACACAGATACGCAGTATTTT. Amino acid sequence: CASSPNIAGLNTDTQYF. The chain recombines TRBV28 with TRBJ2-3; a possible D gene is TRBD2 (6 bases). CDR1 is MDHEN, CDR2 SYDVKM, per germline. V shed 5 bases and J shed 2 bases, with 20 bases lying between them. CDR3 length: 17 residues.

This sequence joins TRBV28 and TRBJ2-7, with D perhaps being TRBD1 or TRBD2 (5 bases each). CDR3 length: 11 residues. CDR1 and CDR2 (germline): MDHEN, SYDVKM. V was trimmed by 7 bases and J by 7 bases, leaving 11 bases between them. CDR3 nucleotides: TGTGCCAGCAAGAGGGGATGGGAGCAGTACTTC. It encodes CASKRGWEQYF.

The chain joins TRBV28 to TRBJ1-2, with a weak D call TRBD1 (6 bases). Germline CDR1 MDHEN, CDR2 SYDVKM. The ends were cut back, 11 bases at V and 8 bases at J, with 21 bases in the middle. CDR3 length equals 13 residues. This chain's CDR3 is CACWGQGFFGYTF. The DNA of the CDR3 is TGTGCCTGCTGGGGGCAGGGGTTTTTCGGCTACACCTTC.